This TCR beta chain is drawn from a study of T-cell memory formation after mild COVID-19 (dated by TCRdb to about 2021). With regard to the full study: Most TCR sequence clusters were specific to one of the two donors. In two donors, T-cell clones that expanded and contracted after mild COVID-19 were tracked by sequencing TCRalpha and TCRbeta repertoires over time. Two young, previously healthy adult volunteers, one female and one male, were included in the cohort. What the authors observed across the whole study: Clones that contracted from day 15 to 85 showed balanced CD4/CD8 phenotypes, whereas a second wave of clones that expanded from day 15 to 37 leaned towards CD4+. The study included only a couple of mild cases, and larger cohorts that include severe cases with pre-infection samples were judged to be necessary. The second-wave clones that peaked on day 37 were not confirmed to be SARS-CoV-2 specific. Some responding clones were detected in pre-infection memory, which suggested that pre-existing cross-reactive memory T cells had joined the SARS-CoV-2 response. Contracting CD4+ clones were found mainly in CM and EM memory subsets, while CD8+ clones were enriched in EMRA.

As to this clonotype: What this receptor recognizes is not known. The sample holds no much larger clone one base away, and base qualities are not on file.

The CDR3, cysteine through phenylalanine, is 14 amino acids long. Only CDR3 DNA is held: 42 bases, read in frame from base 1. Looking up the germline V gene yields CDR1 MNHEY and CDR2 SVGEGT. Relative to germline, V is 6 bases shorter and J is 0 bases shorter, with 11 bases between their ends. Sequencer: Illumina NovaSeq 6000. TCRalpha and TCRbeta cDNA libraries were built by 5'RACE with constant-segment primers, adding sample barcodes and unique molecular identifiers. Trizol reagent was used to extract RNA from every sample. Amplification of the libraries took two PCR steps, and the second step added a second sample barcode plus Illumina TruSeq adapters. Libraries were sequenced on an Illumina NovaSeq with 2 x 150 bp paired-end reads. The paper's data handling went like this. With migec v1.2.7, reads were demultiplexed and then collapsed into UMI-guided consensus sequences. Using mixcr v2.1.11, the UMI consensuses were aligned to TRA and TRB V and J templates and assembled into clonotypes. A clonotype was counted as expanded or contracted only if both edgeR and NoisET called the change significant, with noise models trained on biological replicates. For edgeR calls, the cutoffs were a false discovery rate-adjusted p below 0.01 and a log2 fold-change threshold of 1. PCA with hierarchical clustering of max-normalized trajectories of the 1000 most abundant clonotypes was used as exploratory dynamics analysis. The CD4 or CD8 phenotype of responding clones was assigned using the separately sequenced CD4+ and CD8+ repertoires. The public sequencing data were trimmed at Q25 with fastp and processed into clonotypes with MiXCR by TCRdb, which kept only in-frame beta chains. Entries that share a CDR3 protein sequence are merged under the most common genes and DNA. V and J calls and clone size were set by TCRdb, not the authors. Across this sample there are 40,000 to 60,000 distinct CDR3 sequences, with 25% to 30% seen only once. The ten biggest clones cover around 44% of the sample.

Ficoll-Paque density gradient centrifugation was used to isolate PBMCs. The chain links TRBV6-2 or TRBV6-3 with TRBJ1-1; no D gene call is confident. Sequenced: PBMCs or a T cell subset sorted from them (not recorded which). The receptor comes from a man aged 18 to 35 who had mild COVID-19 (a few samples of this study predate the infection). The sample titles of this study are shuffled in the database, so cell type and time point are left out; the donor was told from shared clones. CDR3 protein: CASRTSVMNTEAFF. The nucleotide sequence is given as TGTGCCAGCAGGACCTCTGTTATGAACACTGAAGCTTTCTTT.